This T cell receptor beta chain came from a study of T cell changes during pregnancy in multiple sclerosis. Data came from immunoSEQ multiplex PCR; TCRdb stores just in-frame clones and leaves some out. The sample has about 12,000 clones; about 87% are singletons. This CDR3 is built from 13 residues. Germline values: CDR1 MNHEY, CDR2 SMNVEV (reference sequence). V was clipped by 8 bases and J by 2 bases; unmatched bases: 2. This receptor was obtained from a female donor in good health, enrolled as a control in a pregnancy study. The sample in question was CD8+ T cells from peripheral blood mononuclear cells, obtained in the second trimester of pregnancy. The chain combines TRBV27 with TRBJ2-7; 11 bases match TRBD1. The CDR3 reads CASPDRGPYEQYF. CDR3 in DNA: TGTGCCAGCCCGGACAGGGGGCCCTACGAGCAGTACTTC.